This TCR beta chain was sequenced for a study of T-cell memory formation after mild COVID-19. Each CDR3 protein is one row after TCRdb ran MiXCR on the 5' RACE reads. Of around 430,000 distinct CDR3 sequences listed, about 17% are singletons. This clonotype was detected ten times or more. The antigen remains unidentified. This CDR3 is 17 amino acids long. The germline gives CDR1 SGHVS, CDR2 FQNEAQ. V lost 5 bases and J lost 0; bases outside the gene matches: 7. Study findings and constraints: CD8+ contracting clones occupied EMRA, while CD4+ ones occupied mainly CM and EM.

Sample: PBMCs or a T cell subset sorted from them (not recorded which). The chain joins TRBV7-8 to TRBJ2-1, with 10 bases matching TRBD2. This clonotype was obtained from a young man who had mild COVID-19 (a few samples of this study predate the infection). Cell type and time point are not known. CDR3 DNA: TGTGCCAGCAGCCCTAGCGGGGGCACTACCTCCTACAATGAGCAGTTCTTC. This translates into CASSPSGGTTSYNEQFF.